The entry that follows covers one T cell receptor beta chain sequence. The antigen remains unidentified. The sample comes from a study of T cells in localized non-small cell lung cancer. Whole-study findings and limits: Longer survival (overall) was linked to higher T cell density in blood. Heterogeneity cannot be ruled out, as sequencing used one tumor region only. When the top 100 tumor clones were examined, a median around 50 of them also appeared in the adjacent lung, which was paired and uninvolved.

Assay used: immunoSEQ multiplex PCR; TCRdb lists only in-frame clones, some missing. Here the sample spans 75,000 to 80,000 clones, 65% to 85% being singletons. Germline CDR1 reads SGHDT; CDR2 reads YYEEEE. The CDR3 is made up of 13 amino acids. V dropped 6 bases and J dropped 1 base, with 10 bases sitting between them. The V call is TRBV5-6, the J call TRBJ1-1; no clear D. This TCR came from a female donor older than 55 with stage I lung adenocarcinoma. The material sequenced was peripheral blood, taken before any cancer treatment. The DNA for the CDR3 is TGTGCCAGCACCTATGCGCCGAACACTGAAGCTTTCTTT. Its translation is CASTYAPNTEAFF.